This T cell receptor beta chain derives from a study of blood T cell repertoires in COVID-19. Sequencing used immunoSEQ multiplex PCR; TCRdb keeps in-frame clones, though not all of them. Seen here are roughly 300,000 clones, more than 75% observed once, and the top ten hold under 1.3%. The sequence derives from a woman in her 30s who had recovered from COVID-19. The sequenced material came from PBMCs or T cells enriched from blood (not recorded which).

The DNA for the CDR3 is TGCGCCAGCAGTCTTAGGGGCACCTCACGTCCTGGAAACACCATATATTTT. Translated: CASSLRGTSRPGNTIYF. The rearrangement joins TRBV23-1 to TRBJ1-3; weak D call: TRBD1 (5 bases). TRBV23-1 is an ORF, and what it does is uncertain. Trimming stripped 4 bases from V and 2 bases from J, with 18 bases between. The CDR3 is 17 residues long.